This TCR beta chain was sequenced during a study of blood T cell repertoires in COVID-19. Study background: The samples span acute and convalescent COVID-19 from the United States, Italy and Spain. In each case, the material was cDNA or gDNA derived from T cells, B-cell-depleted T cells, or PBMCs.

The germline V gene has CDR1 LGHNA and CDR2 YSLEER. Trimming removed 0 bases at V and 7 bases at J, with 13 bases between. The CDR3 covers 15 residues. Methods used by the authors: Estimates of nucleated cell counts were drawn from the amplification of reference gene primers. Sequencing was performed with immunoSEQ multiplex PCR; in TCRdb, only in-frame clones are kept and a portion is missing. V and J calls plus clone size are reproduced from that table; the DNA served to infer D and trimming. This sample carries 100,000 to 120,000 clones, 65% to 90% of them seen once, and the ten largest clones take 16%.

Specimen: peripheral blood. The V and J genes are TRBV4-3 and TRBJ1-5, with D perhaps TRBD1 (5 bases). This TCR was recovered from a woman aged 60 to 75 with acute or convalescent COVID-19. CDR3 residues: CASSQEGLQGQPQHF. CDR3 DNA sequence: TGCGCCAGCAGCCAAGAGGGCCTCCAGGGACAGCCCCAGCATTTT.